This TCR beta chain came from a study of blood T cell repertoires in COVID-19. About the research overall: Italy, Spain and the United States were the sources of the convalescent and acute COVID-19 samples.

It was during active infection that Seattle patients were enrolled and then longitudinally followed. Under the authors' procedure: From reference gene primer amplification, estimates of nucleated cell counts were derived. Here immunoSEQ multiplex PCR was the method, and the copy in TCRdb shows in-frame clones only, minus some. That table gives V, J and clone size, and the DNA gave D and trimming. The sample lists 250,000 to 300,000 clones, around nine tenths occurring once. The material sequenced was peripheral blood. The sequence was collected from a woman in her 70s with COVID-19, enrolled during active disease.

CDR3 amino acids: CASSRDRAYQETQYF. The DNA of the CDR3 is TGTGCCAGCAGCCGGGACAGGGCTTACCAAGAGACCCAGTACTTC. This chain connects TRBV21-1 to TRBJ2-5; the table's D call TRBD1 went unverified against the DNA. TRBV21-1 is assigned pseudogene status. The CDR3 has 15 amino acids.